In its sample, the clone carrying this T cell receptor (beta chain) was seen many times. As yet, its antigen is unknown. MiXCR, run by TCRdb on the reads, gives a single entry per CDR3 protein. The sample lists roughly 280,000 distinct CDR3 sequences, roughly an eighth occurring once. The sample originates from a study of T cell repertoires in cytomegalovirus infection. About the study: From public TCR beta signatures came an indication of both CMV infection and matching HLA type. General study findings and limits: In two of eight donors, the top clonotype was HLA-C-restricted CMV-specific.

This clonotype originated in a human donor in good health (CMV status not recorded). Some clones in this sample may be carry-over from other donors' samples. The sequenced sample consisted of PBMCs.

The CDR3 region has the DNA TGTGCCAGTCAAACGGGGGGACCGAACACCGGGGAGCTGTTTTTT. Translation: CASQTGGPNTGELFF. The chain carries TRBV28 and TRBJ2-2; 7 nucleotides match TRBD2. CDR3 length: 15 amino acids. V shed 9 bases, J shed 0 bases, and the junction held 7 bases outside the gene matches. Germline loops: CDR1 MDHEN, CDR2 SYDVKM.